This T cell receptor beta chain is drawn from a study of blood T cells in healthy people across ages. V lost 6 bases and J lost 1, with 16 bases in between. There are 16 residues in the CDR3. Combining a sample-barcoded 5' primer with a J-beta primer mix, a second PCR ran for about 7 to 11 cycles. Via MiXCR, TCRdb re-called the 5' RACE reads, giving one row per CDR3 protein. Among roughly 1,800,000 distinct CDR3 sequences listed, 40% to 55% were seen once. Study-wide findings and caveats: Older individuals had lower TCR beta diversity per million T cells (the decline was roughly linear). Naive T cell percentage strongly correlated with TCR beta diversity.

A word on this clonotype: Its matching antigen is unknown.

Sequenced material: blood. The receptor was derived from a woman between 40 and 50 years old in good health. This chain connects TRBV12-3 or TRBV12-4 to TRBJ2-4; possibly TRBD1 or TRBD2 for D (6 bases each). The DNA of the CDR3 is TGTGCCAGCAGGGGAGGACAGAATGACGCCAAAAACATTCAGTACTTC. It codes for CASRGGQNDAKNIQYF.